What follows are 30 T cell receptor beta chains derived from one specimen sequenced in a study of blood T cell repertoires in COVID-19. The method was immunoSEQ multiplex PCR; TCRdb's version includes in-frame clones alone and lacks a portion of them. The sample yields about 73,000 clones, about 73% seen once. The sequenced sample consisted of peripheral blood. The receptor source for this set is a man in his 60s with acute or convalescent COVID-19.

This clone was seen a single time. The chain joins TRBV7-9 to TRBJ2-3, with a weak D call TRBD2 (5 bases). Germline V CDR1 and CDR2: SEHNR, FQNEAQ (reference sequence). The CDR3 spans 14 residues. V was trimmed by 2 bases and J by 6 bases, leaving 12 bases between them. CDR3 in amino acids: CASSLSGVADTQYF. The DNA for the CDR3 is TGTGCCAGCAGCTTATCCGGGGTTGCGGATACGCAGTATTTT.

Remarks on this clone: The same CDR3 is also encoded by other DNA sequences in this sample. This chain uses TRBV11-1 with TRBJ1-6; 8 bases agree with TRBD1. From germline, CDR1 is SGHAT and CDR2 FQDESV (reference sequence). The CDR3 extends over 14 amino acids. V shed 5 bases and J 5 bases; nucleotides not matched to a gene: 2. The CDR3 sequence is CASSRTGNNSPLHF. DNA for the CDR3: TGTGCCAGCAGCCGGACAGGGAATAATTCACCCCTCCACTTT.

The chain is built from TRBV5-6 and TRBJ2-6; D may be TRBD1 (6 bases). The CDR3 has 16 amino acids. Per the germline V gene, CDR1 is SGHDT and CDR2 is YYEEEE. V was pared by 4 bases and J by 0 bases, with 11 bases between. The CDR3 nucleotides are TGTGCCAGCAGCCTGGACAGTTCCTCTGGGGCCAACGTCCTGACTTTC. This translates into CASSLDSSSGANVLTF.

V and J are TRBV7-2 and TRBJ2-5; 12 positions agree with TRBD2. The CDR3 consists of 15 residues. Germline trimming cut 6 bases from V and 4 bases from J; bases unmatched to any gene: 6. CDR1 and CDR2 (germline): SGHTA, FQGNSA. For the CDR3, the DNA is TGTGCCAGCAGTCTAGCGGGGGGGAGGTCAGAGACCCAGTACTTC. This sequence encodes CASSLAGGRSETQYF.

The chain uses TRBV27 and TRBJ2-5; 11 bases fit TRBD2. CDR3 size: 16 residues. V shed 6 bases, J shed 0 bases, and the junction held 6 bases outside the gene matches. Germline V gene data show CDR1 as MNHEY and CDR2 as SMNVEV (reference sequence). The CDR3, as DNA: TGTGCCAGCAGCCGACTAGCGGGGCCGTACCAAGAGACCCAGTACTTC. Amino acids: CASSRLAGPYQETQYF.

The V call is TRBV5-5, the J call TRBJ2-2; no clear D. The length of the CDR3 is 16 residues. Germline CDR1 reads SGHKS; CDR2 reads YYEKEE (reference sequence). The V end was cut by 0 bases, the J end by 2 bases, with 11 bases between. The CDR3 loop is CASSLETTANTGELFF. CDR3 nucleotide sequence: TGTGCCAGCAGCTTGGAAACAACAGCAAACACCGGGGAGCTGTTTTTT.

The CDR3 region is CASSQRAGEGYGYTF. The CDR3 DNA reads as TGTGCCAGCAGCCAGCGTGCGGGGGAGGGCTATGGCTACACCTTC. V and J are TRBV11-2 and TRBJ1-2; D may be TRBD1 (5 bases). Trimming cost V 5 bases and J 4 bases, with 17 bases left between them. The V gene's germline CDR1 is SGHAT and CDR2 FQNNGV. This CDR3 has 15 amino acids.

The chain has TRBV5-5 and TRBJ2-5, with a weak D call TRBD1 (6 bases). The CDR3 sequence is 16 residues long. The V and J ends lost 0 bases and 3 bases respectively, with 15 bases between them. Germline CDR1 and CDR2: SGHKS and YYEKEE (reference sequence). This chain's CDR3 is CASSLEHRVWEETQYF. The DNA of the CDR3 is TGTGCCAGCAGCTTGGAGCACAGGGTATGGGAAGAGACCCAGTACTTC.

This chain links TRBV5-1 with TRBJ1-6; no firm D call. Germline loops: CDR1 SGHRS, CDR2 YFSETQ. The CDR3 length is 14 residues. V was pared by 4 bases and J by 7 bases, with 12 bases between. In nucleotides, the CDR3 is TGCGCCAGCAGCCTGACTGCGGCGAATTCACCCCTCCACTTT. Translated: CASSLTAANSPLHF.

CDR3 sequence reads: CAIKLAGVQETQYF. The CDR3 DNA is TGTGCCATCAAACTAGCGGGAGTCCAAGAGACCCAGTACTTC. The gene calls are TRBV6-5 and TRBJ2-5; TRBD2 matches 11 bases. Unmatched junction bases numbered 5, after V lost 10 bases and J lost 1 base. Germline V gene lookup returns CDR1 MNHEY and CDR2 SVGAGI. The CDR3 sequence is 14 residues long.

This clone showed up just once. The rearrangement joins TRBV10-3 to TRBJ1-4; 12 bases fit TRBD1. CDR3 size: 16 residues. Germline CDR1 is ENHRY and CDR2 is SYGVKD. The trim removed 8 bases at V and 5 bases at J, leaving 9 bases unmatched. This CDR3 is CAISGTGGELNEKLFF. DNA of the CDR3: TGTGCCATCTCCGGGACAGGGGGCGAGCTCAATGAAAAACTGTTTTTT.

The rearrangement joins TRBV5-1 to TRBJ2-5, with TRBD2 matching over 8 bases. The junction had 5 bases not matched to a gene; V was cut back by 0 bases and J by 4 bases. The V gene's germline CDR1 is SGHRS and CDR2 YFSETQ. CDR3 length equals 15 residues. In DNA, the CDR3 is TGCGCCAGCAGCTTGGTTGCTAGCGGGTTAGAGACCCAGTACTTC. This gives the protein CASSLVASGLETQYF.

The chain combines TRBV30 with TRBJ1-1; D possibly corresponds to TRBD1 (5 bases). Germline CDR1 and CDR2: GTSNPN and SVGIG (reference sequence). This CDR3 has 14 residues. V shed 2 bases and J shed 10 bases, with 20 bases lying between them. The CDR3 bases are TGTGCCTGGAGTAGGTCGTTAGTAGGGGCAGCAGCTTTCTTT. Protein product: CAWSRSLVGAAAFF.

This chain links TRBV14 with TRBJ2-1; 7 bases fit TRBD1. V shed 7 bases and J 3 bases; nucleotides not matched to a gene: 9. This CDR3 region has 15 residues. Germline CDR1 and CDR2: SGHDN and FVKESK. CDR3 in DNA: TGTGCCAGCACCACATCCGGGACAGACTACAATGAGCAGTTCTTC. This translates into CASTTSGTDYNEQFF. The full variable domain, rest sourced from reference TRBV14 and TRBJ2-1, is EAGVTQFPSHSVIEKGQTVTLRCDPISGHDNLYWYRRVMGKEIKFLLHFVKESKQDESGMPNNRFLAERTGGTYSTLKVQPAELEDSGVYFCASTTSGTDYNEQFFGPGTRLTVL.

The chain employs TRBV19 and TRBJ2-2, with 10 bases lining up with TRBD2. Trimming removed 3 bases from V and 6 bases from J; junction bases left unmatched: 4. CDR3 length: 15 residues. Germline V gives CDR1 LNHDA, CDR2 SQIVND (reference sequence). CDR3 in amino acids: CASSISGGAPGELFF. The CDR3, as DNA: TGTGCCAGTAGTATCAGCGGGGGGGCTCCCGGGGAGCTGTTTTTT. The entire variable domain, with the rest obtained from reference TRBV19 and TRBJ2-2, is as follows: DGGITQSPKYLFRKEGQNVTLSCEQNLNHDAMYWYRQDPGQGLRLIYYSQIVNDFQKGDIAEGYSVSREKKESFPLTVTSAQKNPTAFYLCASSISGGAPGELFFGEGSRLTVL.

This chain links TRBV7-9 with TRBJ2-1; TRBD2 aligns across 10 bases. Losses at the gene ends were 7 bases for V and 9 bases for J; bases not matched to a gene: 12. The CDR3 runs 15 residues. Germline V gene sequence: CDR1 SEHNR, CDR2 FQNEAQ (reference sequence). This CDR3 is CASTILAGADREQFF. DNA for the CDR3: TGTGCCAGCACCATTCTAGCGGGAGCCGATCGTGAGCAGTTCTTC.

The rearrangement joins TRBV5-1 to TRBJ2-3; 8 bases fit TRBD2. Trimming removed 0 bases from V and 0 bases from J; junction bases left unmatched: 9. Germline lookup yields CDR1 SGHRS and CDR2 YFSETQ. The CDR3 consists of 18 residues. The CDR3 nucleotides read TGCGCCAGCAGCTTGGGGGTATATAGCGGGGCGAGCACAGATACGCAGTATTTT. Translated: CASSLGVYSGASTDTQYF.

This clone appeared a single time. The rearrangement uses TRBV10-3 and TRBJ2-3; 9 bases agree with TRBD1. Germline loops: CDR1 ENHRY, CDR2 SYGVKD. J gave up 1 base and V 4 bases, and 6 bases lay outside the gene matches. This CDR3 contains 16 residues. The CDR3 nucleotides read TGTGCCATCAGTGGCTCGGACAGGGGCGGCACAGATACGCAGTATTTT. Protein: CAISGSDRGGTDTQYF.

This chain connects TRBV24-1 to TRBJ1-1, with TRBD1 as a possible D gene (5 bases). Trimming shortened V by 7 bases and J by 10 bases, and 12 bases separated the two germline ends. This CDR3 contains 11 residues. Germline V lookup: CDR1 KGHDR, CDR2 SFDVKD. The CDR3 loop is CATSTQGRAFF. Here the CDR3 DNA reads TGTGCCACCAGCACTCAGGGAAGAGCTTTCTTT.

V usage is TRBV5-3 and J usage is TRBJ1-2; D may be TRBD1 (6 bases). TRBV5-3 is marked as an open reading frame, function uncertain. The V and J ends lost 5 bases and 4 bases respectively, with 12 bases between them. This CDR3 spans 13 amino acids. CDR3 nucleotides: TGTGCCAGAAGACCGGGACACTGCTATGGCTACACCTTC. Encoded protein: CARRPGHCYGYTF.

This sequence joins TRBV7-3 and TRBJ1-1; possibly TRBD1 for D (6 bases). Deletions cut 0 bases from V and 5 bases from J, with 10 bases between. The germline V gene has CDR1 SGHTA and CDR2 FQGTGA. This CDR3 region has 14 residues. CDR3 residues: CASSLTGASTEAFF. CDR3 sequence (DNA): TGTGCCAGCAGCTTAACGGGGGCGTCGACTGAAGCTTTCTTT.

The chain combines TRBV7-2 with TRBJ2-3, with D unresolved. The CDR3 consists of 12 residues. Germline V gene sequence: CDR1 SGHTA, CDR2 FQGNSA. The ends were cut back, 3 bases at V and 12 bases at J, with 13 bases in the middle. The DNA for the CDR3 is TGTGCCAGCAGCTTGCCCAGCGATCTCCAGTATTTT. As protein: CASSLPSDLQYF.

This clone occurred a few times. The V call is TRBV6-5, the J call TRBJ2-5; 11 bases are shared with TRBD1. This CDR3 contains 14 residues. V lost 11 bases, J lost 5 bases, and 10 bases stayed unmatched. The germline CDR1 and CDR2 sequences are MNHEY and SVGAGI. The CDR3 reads CASQRGTGGETQYF. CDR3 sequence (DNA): TGTGCCTCCCAGAGGGGGACAGGGGGGGAGACCCAGTACTTC.

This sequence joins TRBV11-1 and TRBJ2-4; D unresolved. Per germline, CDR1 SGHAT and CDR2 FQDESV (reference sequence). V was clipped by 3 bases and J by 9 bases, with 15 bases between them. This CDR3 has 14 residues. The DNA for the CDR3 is TGTGCCAGCAGCTTGGGCTATTCCGTTGGCATTCAGTACTTC. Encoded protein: CASSLGYSVGIQYF. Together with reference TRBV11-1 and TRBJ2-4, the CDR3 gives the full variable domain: EAEVAQSPRYKITEKSQAVAFWCDPISGHATLYWYRQILGQGPELLVQFQDESVVDDSQLPKDRFSAERLKGVDSTLKIQPAELGDSAMYLCASSLGYSVGIQYFGAGTRLSVL.

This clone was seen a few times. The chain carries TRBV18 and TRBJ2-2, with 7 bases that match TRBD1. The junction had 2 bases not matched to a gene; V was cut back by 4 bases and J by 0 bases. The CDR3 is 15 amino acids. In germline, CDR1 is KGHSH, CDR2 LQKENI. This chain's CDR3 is CASSLGQPNTGELFF. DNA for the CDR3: TGTGCCAGCTCACTGGGACAGCCGAACACCGGGGAGCTGTTTTTT.

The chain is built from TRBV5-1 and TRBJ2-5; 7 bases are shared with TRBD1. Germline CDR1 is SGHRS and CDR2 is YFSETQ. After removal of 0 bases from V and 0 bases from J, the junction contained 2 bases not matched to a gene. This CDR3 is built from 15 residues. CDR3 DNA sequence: TGCGCCAGCAGCTTGGCGGGACAGCACCAAGAGACCCAGTACTTC. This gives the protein CASSLAGQHQETQYF.

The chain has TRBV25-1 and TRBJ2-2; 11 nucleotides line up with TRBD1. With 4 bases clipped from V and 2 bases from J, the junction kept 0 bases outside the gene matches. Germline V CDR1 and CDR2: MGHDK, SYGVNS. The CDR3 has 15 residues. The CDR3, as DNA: TGTGCCAGCAGTGGGACAGGGGGCAACACCGGGGAGCTGTTTTTT. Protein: CASSGTGGNTGELFF.

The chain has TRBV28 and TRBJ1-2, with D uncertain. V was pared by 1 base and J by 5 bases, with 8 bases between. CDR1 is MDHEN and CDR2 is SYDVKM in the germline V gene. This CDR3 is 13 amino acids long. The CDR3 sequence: CASSLSTGYGYTF. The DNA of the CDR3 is TGTGCCAGCAGTTTATCAACGGGTTATGGCTACACCTTC.

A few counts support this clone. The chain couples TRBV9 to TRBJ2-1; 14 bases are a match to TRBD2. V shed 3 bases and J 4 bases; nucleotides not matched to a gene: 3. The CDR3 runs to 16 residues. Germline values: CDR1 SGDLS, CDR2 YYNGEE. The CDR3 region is CASSARLAGGYNEQFF. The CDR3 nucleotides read TGTGCCAGCAGCGCACGACTAGCGGGAGGGTACAATGAGCAGTTCTTC.

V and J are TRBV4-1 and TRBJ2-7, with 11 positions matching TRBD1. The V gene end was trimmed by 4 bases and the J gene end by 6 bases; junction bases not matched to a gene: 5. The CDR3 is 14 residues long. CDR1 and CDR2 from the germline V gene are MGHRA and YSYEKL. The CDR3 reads CASSLGQGATEQYF. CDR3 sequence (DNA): TGCGCCAGCAGCCTTGGACAGGGGGCGACCGAGCAGTACTTC.